This T cell receptor (beta chain) was identified during a study of PD-1 blockade in classical Hodgkin lymphoma. Study-level results: Reports indicated that newly diagnosed patients had lower baseline TCR diversity than healthy donors did.

Data came from immunoSEQ multiplex PCR; TCRdb stores just in-frame clones and leaves some out. The sample has approximately 20,000 clones, over 75% seen once; the top ten hold about 40%. Stated time point: cycle 4 day 1 (C4D1), after around six weeks of nivolumab. Each patient's relapse followed autologous stem cell transplantation, and brentuximab vedotin exposure varied. This clone was seen just once. Its antigen is not known. The specimen comprised peripheral blood mononuclear cells (PBMCs), sampled before the fourth cycle of nivolumab. The receptor was derived from a human donor with classical Hodgkin lymphoma.

Here the CDR3 DNA reads TGTGCCAGCAGCTTAGACGGTTATCAAGAGACCCAGTACTTC. Translation gives CASSLDGYQETQYF. The V and J genes are TRBV7-2 and TRBJ2-5; no reliable D call. Germline V gene sequence: CDR1 SGHTA, CDR2 FQGNSA. The length of the CDR3 is 14 residues. V lost 1 base and J lost 2, with 8 bases in between.